These 21 T cell receptor beta chains were all obtained from the same sample, sequenced in a study of T cells in Graves' hyperthyroidism and ophthalmopathy. RNA transcripts provided the source from which TCR beta CDR3 regions were amplified. RT-PCR in the first round (using the HTBI primer set) targeted the TCR CDR3. Each CDR3 protein is one row after TCRdb ran MiXCR on the multiplex PCR reads. The data show 500,000 or so distinct CDR3 sequences, more than 15% seen once. The sequencing sample was made of blood. Receptors originate from a woman aged 30 to 39 with Graves' ophthalmopathy.

This chain connects TRBV7-2 to TRBJ2-3; maybe TRBD2 (6 bases). Trimming removed 5 bases at V and 10 bases at J, with 13 bases between. The V gene's germline CDR1 is SGHTA and CDR2 FQGNSA. CDR3 length: 12 residues. CDR3 coding DNA: TGTGCCAGCAGCCCCGGACTAAGTGCGCAGTATTTT. As protein: CASSPGLSAQYF. The entire variable domain, with the rest obtained from reference TRBV7-2 and TRBJ2-3, is as follows: GAGVSQSPSNKVTEKGKDVELRCDPISGHTALYWYRQSLGQGLEFLIYFQGNSAPDKSGLPSDRFSAERTGGSVSTLTIQRTQQEDSAVYLCASSPGLSAQYFGPGTRLTVL.

This clonotype appeared many times. This chain uses TRBV7-8 with TRBJ1-5; unclear D gene. Per the germline V gene, CDR1 is SGHVS and CDR2 is FQNEAQ. V lost 4 bases, J lost 1 base, and 8 bases lay in between. The CDR3 runs 14 residues. CDR3 sequence reads: CASSYAGSNQPQHF. CDR3 nucleotide sequence: TGTGCCAGCAGCTACGCGGGGAGCAATCAGCCCCAGCATTTT.

There are many counts of this clonotype. The CDR3 region is CASSPEQAYNEQFF. In DNA form, the CDR3 reads TGTGCCAGCTCACCAGAGCAAGCTTACAATGAGCAGTTCTTC. The rearrangement links TRBV18 to TRBJ2-1; D not resolved. The CDR3 is 14 residues long. Trimming took 2 bases from V and 4 from J, leaving 9 bases between them. Germline V gene lookup returns CDR1 KGHSH and CDR2 LQKENI.

This clonotype was recorded a few times. This CDR3 is CASSQTVNTGELFF. DNA for the CDR3: TGCGCCAGCAGCCAGACAGTTAACACCGGGGAGCTGTTTTTT. V usage is TRBV4-3 and J usage is TRBJ2-2; TRBD1 is a possible D gene (5 bases). The germline V and J ends were trimmed by 3 bases and 2 bases, with 7 bases remaining between them. Germline CDR1 LGHNA, CDR2 YSLEER. This CDR3 comprises 14 residues.

As for this clonotype: A much larger clone differs by one base, so this may be a read error. The rearrangement uses TRBV15 and TRBJ2-2, with TRBD2 matching over 7 bases. The CDR3 consists of 17 residues. Germline loops: CDR1 LNHNV, CDR2 YYDKDF (reference sequence). The CDR3 region is CATSGDRGRADTGELFF. The DNA for the CDR3 is TGTGCCACCAGCGGAGATCGGGGGAGGGCAGACACCGGGGAGCTGTTTTTT. Based on the CDR3 plus reference TRBV15 and TRBJ2-2, the full variable domain is DAMVIQNPRYQVTQFGKPVTLSCSQTLNHNVMYWYQQKSSQAPKLLFHYYDKDFNNEADTPDNFQSRRPNTSFCFLDIRSPGLGDTAMYLCATSGDRGRADTGELFFGEGSRLTVL.

V gene TRBV20-1 combines with J gene TRBJ2-7; D is undetermined. CDR3 length equals 13 residues. From germline, CDR1 is DFQATT and CDR2 SNEGSKA (reference sequence). Trimming left V 3 bases short and J 2 bases short, with 11 bases between. For the CDR3, the DNA is TGCAGTGCTAGCGGAGAAGTAGCCTACGAGCAGTACTTC. Translation: CSASGEVAYEQYF.

This clonotype was seen only a few times. This chain uses TRBV20-1 with TRBJ2-1; D not certain. Between the trimmed V and J ends, which lost 0 bases and 8 bases, there was a span of 17 bases. The germline V gene encodes CDR1 DFQATT and CDR2 SNEGSKA (reference sequence). The CDR3 runs 15 residues. The DNA for the CDR3 is TGCAGTGCTAGAGATCGACTCCTTCCCTTGGATGAGCAGTTCTTC. Its translation: CSARDRLLPLDEQFF.

This clonotype was observed many times. The chain employs TRBV20-1 and TRBJ2-5, with a weak D call TRBD2 (6 bases). Germline CDR1 DFQATT, CDR2 SNEGSKA (reference sequence). The CDR3 runs to 14 residues. With 0 bases removed from V and 4 bases from J, the gap between germline ends came to 12 bases. The CDR3 spells CSAREGGMRETQYF. CDR3 DNA sequence: TGCAGTGCTAGAGAGGGAGGTATGCGAGAGACCCAGTACTTC.

The rearrangement uses TRBV27 and TRBJ2-1; perhaps TRBD1 as D (5 bases). Trimming pared 5 bases from V and 5 bases from J, leaving 22 bases between. From germline, CDR1 is MNHEY and CDR2 SMNVEV (reference sequence). This CDR3 has 17 amino acids. As DNA, the CDR3 is TGTGCCAGCAGTGACGCCCAGGGTGTTAGGACCCACAATGAGCAGTTCTTC. This encodes CASSDAQGVRTHNEQFF.

This clonotype showed up many times. The chain has TRBV11-2 and TRBJ2-3; D gene unclear. The CDR3 runs to 14 residues. CDR1 is SGHAT and CDR2 is FQNNGV in the germline V gene. The V end lost 5 bases, the J end lost 4 bases, and 13 bases lay between the germline ends. The CDR3 DNA is TGTGCCAGCAGCCGACTTAGAGGCGCAGATACGCAGTATTTT. Amino acid sequence: CASSRLRGADTQYF. The variable domain in full, with the rest retrieved from reference TRBV11-2 and TRBJ2-3, is EAGVAQSPRYKIIEKRQSVAFWCNPISGHATLYWYQQILGQGPKLLIQFQNNGVVDDSQLPKDRFSAERLKGVDSTLKIQPAKLEDSAVYLCASSRLRGADTQYFGPGTRLTVL.

The table lists this clonotype with many counts. The V and J genes are TRBV9 and TRBJ1-2, with D tentatively TRBD1 (5 bases). This CDR3 has 14 amino acids. From germline, CDR1 is SGDLS and CDR2 YYNGEE. V lost 3 bases and J 4 bases, leaving 13 bases between the germline ends. CDR3 DNA sequence: TGTGCCAGCAGCGCCGAGGGACTGGCCTATGGCTACACCTTC. Its protein product is CASSAEGLAYGYTF.

A remark on this clonotype: The conserved phenylalanine or tryptophan is not found at the CDR3 terminus, so this likely reflects a read error. CDR3 protein: CASSATGSYNEQFL. Here the CDR3 DNA reads TGCGCCAGCAGCGCGACAGGGTCCTACAATGAGCAGTTCCTC. V is TRBV5-1 and J is TRBJ2-1; the match to TRBD1 covers 7 bases. Germline V gives CDR1 SGHRS, CDR2 YFSETQ. The ends lost 4 bases at V and 1 base at J; junction bases unmatched: 2. This CDR3 region has 14 residues.

This clonotype has at least ten counts. The chain carries TRBV12-3 or TRBV12-4 and TRBJ2-1, with TRBD2 matching 11 bases. The CDR3 is 15 amino acids. The V segment lost 2 bases and the J segment 8 bases; nucleotides outside the gene matches: 5. DNA for the CDR3: TGTGCCAGCAGTTTAACTAGCGGGAGAGGCGATGAGCAGTTCTTC. Protein product: CASSLTSGRGDEQFF.

This sequence joins TRBV10-2 and TRBJ2-1; TRBD2 matches 13 bases. The V segment lost 9 bases and the J segment 6 bases; nucleotides outside the gene matches: 2. The CDR3 runs 13 residues. Per germline, CDR1 WSHSY and CDR2 SAAADI. The CDR3 DNA sequence: TGCGCCAGAAGACTAGCGGGGGGCAATGAGCAGTTCTTC. It specifies CARRLAGGNEQFF.

There are many counts of this clonotype. The chain combines TRBV4-1 with TRBJ2-2, with TRBD2 matching over 12 bases. CDR1 is MGHRA and CDR2 is YSYEKL in the germline V gene. This CDR3 is 15 amino acids long. Trimming took 5 bases from V and 7 from J; bases not matched to a gene: 5. CDR3 amino acids: CASSYWTSGIGELFF. In DNA, the CDR3 is TGCGCCAGCAGCTACTGGACTAGCGGGATCGGGGAGCTGTTTTTT.

This clonotype was detected many times. The chain recombines TRBV10-2 with TRBJ2-5; 7 nucleotides match TRBD2. The germline CDR1 and CDR2 sequences are WSHSY and SAAADI. With V trimmed by 6 bases and J by 2 bases, 6 bases remained unmatched. The CDR3 extends over 14 amino acids. This CDR3 is CASRDGLGQETQYF. The CDR3 coding sequence is TGCGCCAGCAGGGACGGACTAGGACAAGAGACCCAGTACTTC.

V and J are TRBV25-1 and TRBJ1-1; D gene uncertain. The V gene lost 1 base and the J gene lost 4 bases, with 13 bases spanning the gap. This CDR3 region has 15 residues. Germline CDR1 is MGHDK and CDR2 is SYGVNS. The CDR3 DNA follows: TGTGCCAGCAGTGAATCGACCCCGGGCTTCACTGAAGCTTTCTTT. It codes for CASSESTPGFTEAFF.

This clonotype came up many times. CDR3 loop: CASRRTDRNTGELFF. The CDR3 bases are TGTGCCAGCAGGCGCACGGACAGGAACACCGGGGAGCTGTTTTTT. This chain connects TRBV28 to TRBJ2-2; D might be TRBD1 (6 bases). This CDR3 is built from 15 residues. Trimming took off 6 bases at V and 1 base at J, with 12 bases between the two ends. Germline-derived CDR1 and CDR2 are MDHEN and SYDVKM.

This clonotype came up many times. The chain recombines TRBV6-1 with TRBJ1-2; no reliable D call. Trimming shortened V by 3 bases and J by 2 bases, and 7 bases separated the two germline ends. CDR3 size: 13 residues. Germline assignment: CDR1 MNHNS and CDR2 SASEGT. This CDR3 reads CASSDKVNYGYTF. The CDR3, as DNA: TGTGCCAGCAGTGATAAAGTGAACTATGGCTACACCTTC.

The table lists this clonotype with a few counts. Mismatch with germline at one junction end may stem from a read error. The chain couples TRBV7-2 to TRBJ1-1, with 9 bases fitting TRBD1. The CDR3 extends over 16 amino acids. Germline CDR1 reads SGHTA; CDR2 reads FQGNSA. The DNA for the CDR3 is TGTGCCAGCAGCTCCTGGTGGGGACAGGGAAACACTAAAGCTTTCTTT. This gives the protein CASSSWWGQGNTKAFF.

This clonotype occurred many times. The CDR3 here is CASSAGDYNEQFF. The CDR3 coding sequence is TGTGCCAGTAGCGCAGGGGACTACAATGAGCAGTTCTTC. This rearrangement joins TRBV19 to TRBJ2-1, with a weak D call TRBD1 (6 bases). V shed 6 bases and J shed 3 bases, with 9 bases lying between them. The CDR3 sequence is 13 residues long. Germline CDR1 LNHDA, CDR2 SQIVND (reference sequence).